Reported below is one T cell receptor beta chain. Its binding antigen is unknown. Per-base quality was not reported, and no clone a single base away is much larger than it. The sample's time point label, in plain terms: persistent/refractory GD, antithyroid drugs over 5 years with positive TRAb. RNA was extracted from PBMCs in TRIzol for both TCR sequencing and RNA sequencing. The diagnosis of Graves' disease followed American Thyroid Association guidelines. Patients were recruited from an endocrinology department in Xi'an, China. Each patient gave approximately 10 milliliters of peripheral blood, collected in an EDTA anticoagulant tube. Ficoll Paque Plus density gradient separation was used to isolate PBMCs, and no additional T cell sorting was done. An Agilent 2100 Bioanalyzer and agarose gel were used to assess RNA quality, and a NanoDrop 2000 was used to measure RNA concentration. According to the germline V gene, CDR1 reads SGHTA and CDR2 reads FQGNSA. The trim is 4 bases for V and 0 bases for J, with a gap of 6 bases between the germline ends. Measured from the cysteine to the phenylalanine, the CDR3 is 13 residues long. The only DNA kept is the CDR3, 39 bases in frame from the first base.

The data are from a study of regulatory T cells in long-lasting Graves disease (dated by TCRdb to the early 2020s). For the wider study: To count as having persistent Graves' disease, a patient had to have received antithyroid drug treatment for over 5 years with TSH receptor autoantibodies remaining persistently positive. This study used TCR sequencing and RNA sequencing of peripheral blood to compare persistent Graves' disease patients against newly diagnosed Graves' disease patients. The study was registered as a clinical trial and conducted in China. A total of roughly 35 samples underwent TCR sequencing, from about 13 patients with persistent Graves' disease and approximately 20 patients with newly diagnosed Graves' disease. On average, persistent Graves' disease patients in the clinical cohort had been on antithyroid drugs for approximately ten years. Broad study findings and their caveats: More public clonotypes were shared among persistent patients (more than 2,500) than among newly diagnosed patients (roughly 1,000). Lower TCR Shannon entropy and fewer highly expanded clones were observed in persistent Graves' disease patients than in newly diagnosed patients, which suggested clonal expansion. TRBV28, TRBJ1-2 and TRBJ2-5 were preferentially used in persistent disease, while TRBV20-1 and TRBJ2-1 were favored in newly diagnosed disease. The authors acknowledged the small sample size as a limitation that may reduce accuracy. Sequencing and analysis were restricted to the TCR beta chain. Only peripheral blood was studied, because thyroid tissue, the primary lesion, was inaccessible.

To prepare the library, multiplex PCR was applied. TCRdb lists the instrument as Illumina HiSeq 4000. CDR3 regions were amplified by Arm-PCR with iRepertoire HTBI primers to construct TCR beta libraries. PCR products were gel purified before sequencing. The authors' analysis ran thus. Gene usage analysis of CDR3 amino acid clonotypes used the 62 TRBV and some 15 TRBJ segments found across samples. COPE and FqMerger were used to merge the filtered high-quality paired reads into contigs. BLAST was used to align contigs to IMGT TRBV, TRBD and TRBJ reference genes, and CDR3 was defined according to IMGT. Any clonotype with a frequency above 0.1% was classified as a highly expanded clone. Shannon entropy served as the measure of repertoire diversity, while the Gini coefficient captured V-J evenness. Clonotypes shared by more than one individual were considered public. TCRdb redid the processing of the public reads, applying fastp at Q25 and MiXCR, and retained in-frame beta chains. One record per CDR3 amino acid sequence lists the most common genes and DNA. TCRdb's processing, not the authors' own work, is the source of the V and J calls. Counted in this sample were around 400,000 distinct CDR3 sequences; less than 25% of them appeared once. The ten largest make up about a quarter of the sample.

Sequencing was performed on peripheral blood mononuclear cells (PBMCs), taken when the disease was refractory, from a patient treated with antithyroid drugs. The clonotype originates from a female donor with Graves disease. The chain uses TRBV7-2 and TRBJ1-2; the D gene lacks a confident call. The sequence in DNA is TGTGCCAGCAGCTACATTTCTAACTATGGCTACACCTTC. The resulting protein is CASSYISNYGYTF.